The source of this T cell receptor (beta chain) is a study of blood T cell repertoires in COVID-19 (TCRdb year 2020). The study in broad terms: Samples covering the acute and convalescent phases of COVID-19 were provided by collaborators in the United States, Italy and Spain. The samples were drawn from the first 160 participants of the ongoing ImmuneRACE study and from 950 to 1,500 subjects provided by 6 global collaborators. The repertoires were made available in a free public database intended to serve as a resource for research on the immune response to SARS-CoV-2. The material from the prospective study consisted of cDNA or gDNA derived from T cells, B-cell-depleted T cells, or PBMCs. Where available, HLA class I and class II types were taken from metadata supplied by the sample provider and were not determined by assay-based typing. Deeply sampled blood TCRbeta repertoires from subjects exposed to, actively infected with, or recovered from COVID-19 were included in the dataset. Nearly every sample came with metadata listing a de-identified subject ID, COVID-19 status, age in years and sex.

TCRbeta CDR3 regions were amplified from genomic DNA by means of the immunoSEQ Assay, a bias-controlled multiplex PCR. Per the authors' processing: Nucleated cell counts per sample were estimated from amplification of reference gene primers within the assay. To quantify the absolute abundance of each unique TCRbeta CDR3 rearrangement, sequence reads were collapsed and filtered. For each sample, productive Simpson clonality was calculated by taking the square root of Simpson's diversity index across productive rearrangements. The table was pulled from immuneACCESS by TCRdb, which kept in-frame rearrangements only. Such tables lose some clones; where checked, under half of the loss comes from unresolved V genes, and the rest has no known cause. That table furnishes V, J and clone size, whereas the DNA furnished D and trimming. The sample table shows 200,000 or so clones, and approximately 88% are seen once. 2% to 2.5% of the sample belongs to the ten largest clones.

Regarding this clone: The target of this receptor is not known. Within one base of it there is no much larger clone, and no base qualities were kept.

Counted from cysteine to phenylalanine, this CDR3 has 17 amino acids. Of all the DNA, just the CDR3 is kept, 51 bases in frame from base 1. Taken from the germline V gene, the CDR1 and CDR2 loops are SGHRS and YFSETQ. V has 4 bases trimmed and J has 2 bases trimmed; junction bases matching no gene number 7. Participants in the prospective study were aged roughly 18 to 100 years, lived in 24 United States geographic areas, and enrolled through a virtual design. In the prospective study, participants were assigned to cohorts based on the clinical history participants reported in a screening survey and a study questionnaire. In the prospective study, whole blood, serum and a nasopharyngeal or oropharyngeal swab were collected from each participant by mobile phlebotomists. Participants in the prospective study had the option to provide additional blood draws and questionnaires over a roughly two-month period. Before DNA extraction, prospective study blood samples were shipped either frozen or at room temperature.

The full study reports these points: The amount of clinical and demographic metadata varied by source and participant and was provided uncurated.

The chain was built from TRBV5-1 and TRBJ2-2, and TRBD2 aligns with 11 junction nucleotides. The specimen sequenced was PBMCs or T cells enriched from blood (not recorded which). This TCR derives from a woman aged 35 to 49 with acute COVID-19. The nucleotide sequence reads TGCGCCAGCAGCCCCCTGCTAGCGGGGGGAAACACCGGGGAGCTGTTTTTT. Its amino acids are CASSPLLAGGNTGELFF.